The 6 T cell receptor beta chains listed next were all sequenced from one sample in a study of a mutant IDH1 vaccine in newly diagnosed glioma. These receptors' targets are unknown. The time point was: week 23, last vaccination. Every single dose of the vaccine, 300 ug of mutant IDH1 20-mer peptide, came with topical imiquimod. Clones were read by immunoSEQ multiplex PCR, and TCRdb kept only the in-frame ones, dropping some. The sample holds 60,000 to 85,000 clones; 75% to 90% are singletons and the top ten take 0.6% to 0.95%. The sequencing used PBMCs, collected from a glioma patient whose treatment included an IDH1 peptide vaccine. The receptors derive from a woman between 45 and 65 years old with glioma.

CDR3 loop: CASSPGGSSYNEQFF. CDR3 nucleotide sequence: TGTGCCAGCAGCCCCGGGGGGAGCTCCTACAATGAGCAGTTCTTC. This chain links TRBV7-3 with TRBJ2-1; 7 nucleotides line up with TRBD2. The V gene end was trimmed by 5 bases and the J gene end by 0 bases; junction bases not matched to a gene: 4. This CDR3 is built from 15 residues. The germline gives CDR1 SGHTA, CDR2 FQGTGA.

V and J are TRBV15 and TRBJ1-5; tentatively, D is TRBD1 (6 bases). Trimming left V 3 bases short and J 3 bases short, with 12 bases between. Germline V gene sequence: CDR1 LNHNV, CDR2 YYDKDF (reference sequence). There are 15 residues in the CDR3. The CDR3 reads CATSSPGQNNQPQHF. CDR3 DNA sequence: TGTGCCACCAGCAGTCCCGGACAGAACAATCAGCCCCAGCATTTT.

The chain couples TRBV29-1 to TRBJ2-3; 7 positions agree with TRBD1. Per germline, CDR1 SQVTM and CDR2 ANQGSEA. The CDR3 contains 16 residues. V dropped 7 bases and J dropped 1; count of bases not matched to a gene: 14. The CDR3 DNA reads TGCAGCGCCACCCAACGTTACAGGGGAGGCACAGATACGCAGTATTTT. Its translation is CSATQRYRGGTDTQYF.

V and J are TRBV2 and TRBJ1-4; D is possibly TRBD1 (6 bases). Germline V gene sequence: CDR1 SNHLY, CDR2 FYNNEI. The CDR3 is 16 residues long. Trimming left V 6 bases short and J 7 bases short, with 21 bases between. The CDR3 nucleotides are TGTGCCAGCAGACGGGACAATGGTCCGGGATCTGAAAAACTGTTTTTT. Its protein product is CASRRDNGPGSEKLFF.

The chain carries TRBV5-1 and TRBJ2-7, with 10 bases matching TRBD1. After removal of 0 bases from V and 5 bases from J, the junction contained 5 bases not matched to a gene. Germline V gene sequence: CDR1 SGHRS, CDR2 YFSETQ. The CDR3 extends over 15 amino acids. The CDR3, as DNA: TGCGCCAGCAGCTTGGAGGGACAGGGGAGCGACGAGCAGTACTTC. Encoded protein: CASSLEGQGSDEQYF.

This clone was detected only once. The chain couples TRBV28 to TRBJ2-3, with TRBD2 identical over 8 bases. CDR3 length equals 14 residues. With 7 bases clipped from V and 5 bases from J, the junction kept 8 bases outside the gene matches. Looked up from germline, CDR1 is MDHEN and CDR2 is SYDVKM. In DNA, the CDR3 is TGTGCCAGCACCGGAGGGACTAGAGGAGATACGCAGTATTTT. This codes for CASTGGTRGDTQYF.